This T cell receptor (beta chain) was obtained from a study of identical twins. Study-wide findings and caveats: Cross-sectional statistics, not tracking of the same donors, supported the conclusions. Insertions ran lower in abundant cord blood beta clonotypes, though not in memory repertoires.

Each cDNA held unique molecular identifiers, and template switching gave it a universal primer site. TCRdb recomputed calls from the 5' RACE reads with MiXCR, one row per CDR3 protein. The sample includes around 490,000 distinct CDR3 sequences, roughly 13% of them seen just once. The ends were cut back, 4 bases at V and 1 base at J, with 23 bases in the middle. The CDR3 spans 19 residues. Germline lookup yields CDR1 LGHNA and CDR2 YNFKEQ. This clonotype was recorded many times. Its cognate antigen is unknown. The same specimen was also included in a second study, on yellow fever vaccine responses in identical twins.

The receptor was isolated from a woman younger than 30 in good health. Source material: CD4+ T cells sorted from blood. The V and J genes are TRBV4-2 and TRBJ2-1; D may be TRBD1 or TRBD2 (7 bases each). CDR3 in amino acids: CASSLFRGGGRWSYNEQFF. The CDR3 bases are TGTGCCAGCAGCCTATTCAGGGGGGGGGGCCGATGGTCCTACAATGAGCAGTTCTTC.